This TCR beta chain was observed in a study of shared clonotypes between healthy human individuals. On this clone: No antigen is known for it.

Deep was the level at which the assay was run. The data were produced by immunoSEQ multiplex PCR, yet TCRdb's version contains in-frame clones alone and is incomplete. The sample shows a few million clones, 90% to 95% of them seen only once. Study-level findings and limits: Richness estimates generally favored naive over memory subsets.

V was clipped by 1 base and J by 4 bases; unmatched bases: 4. Germline loops: CDR1 LGHNA, CDR2 YSLEER. The CDR3 contains 15 residues. The gene calls are TRBV4-3 and TRBJ2-4, with 7 bases that match TRBD2. The receptor was isolated from a young man in good health. Some clones in this sample may be carry-over from other donors' samples. Sequencing was performed on naive CD4+ T cells from PBMCs. Stated subset: CD45RA+ positively selected. The DNA for the CDR3 is TGCGCCAGCAGCCAAGGAATTAGCGGGAAAAACATTCAGTACTTC. This gives the protein CASSQGISGKNIQYF.